This T cell receptor beta chain was identified during a study of response to subunit inactivated influenza vaccine. The germline V and J ends were trimmed by 1 base and 2 bases, with 12 bases remaining between them. CDR1 LGHNA and CDR2 YSLEER come from the germline V gene. The length of the CDR3 is 15 residues. A single record per CDR3 protein comes from TCRdb applying MiXCR to the RT-PCR reads. The sample records some 600,000 distinct CDR3 sequences, 12% to 15% being singletons. The V and J genes are TRBV4-3 and TRBJ2-7, with D tentatively TRBD2 (5 bases). The sequence derives from a man between 45 and 60 years old who received an inactivated influenza vaccine. This specimen consisted of PBMCs from blood, obtained 14 to 15 days before vaccination. The CDR3 coding sequence is TGCGCCAGCAGCCAAGGACGGACGGGAACCTACGAGCAGTACTTC. Protein: CASSQGRTGTYEQYF.